The 15 T cell receptor beta chains given below trace back to one sample, sequenced in a study of OX40 agonist ivuxolimab in advanced cancers. Clones were read by immunoSEQ multiplex PCR, and TCRdb kept only the in-frame ones, dropping some. Here the sample spans tens of thousands of clones, around four fifths being singletons. The sequenced sample was CD4+ or CD8+ T cells sorted from blood, obtained in a trial of the OX40 agonist ivuxolimab. Every receptor here comes from an adult with an advanced solid tumor such as melanoma, head and neck, liver or kidney cancer.

The chain combines TRBV30 with TRBJ1-1, with D unclear. The CDR3 is 13 amino acids. The ends were cut back, 1 base at V and 1 base at J, with 7 bases in the middle. Germline assignment: CDR1 GTSNPN and CDR2 SVGIG (reference sequence). CDR3 sequence reads: CAWSGVSNTEAFF. The CDR3 nucleotides read TGTGCCTGGAGTGGAGTCTCGAACACTGAAGCTTTCTTT.

This chain joins TRBV11-1 and TRBJ2-1, with D perhaps TRBD1 (6 bases). The CDR3 loop spans 15 amino acids. V lost 5 bases, J lost 3 bases, and 14 bases lay in between. Per germline, CDR1 SGHAT and CDR2 FQDESV (reference sequence). In nucleotides, the CDR3 is TGTGCCAGCAGCCGAGGGGGACCACGCTACAATGAGCAGTTCTTC. It translates to CASSRGGPRYNEQFF.

V gene TRBV11-2 combines with J gene TRBJ2-7, with 8 bases aligning to TRBD1. Germline lookup yields CDR1 SGHAT and CDR2 FQNNGV. The CDR3 extends over 17 amino acids. Trimming at V came to 5 bases and at J to 0 bases, leaving 12 bases not matched to a gene. CDR3 DNA: TGTGCCAGCAGCCGAGACGGGACAGGCGATTACTCCTACGAGCAGTACTTC. It codes for CASSRDGTGDYSYEQYF.

The gene calls are TRBV7-9 and TRBJ1-4, with 7 bases lining up with TRBD1. In germline, CDR1 is SEHNR, CDR2 FQNEAQ (reference sequence). The CDR3 extends over 14 amino acids. The V and J ends lost 1 base and 5 bases, in that order; junction bases with no gene match: 1. DNA of the CDR3: TGTGCCAGCAGCTTAGACAGGGGAAATGAAAAACTGTTTTTT. Its protein is CASSLDRGNEKLFF. Drawing the rest from reference TRBV7-9 and TRBJ1-4, the complete variable domain is DTGVSQNPRHKITKRGQNVTFRCDPISEHNRLYWYRQTLGQGPEFLTYFQNEAQLEKSRLLSDRFSAERPKGSFSTLEIQRTEQGDSAMYLCASSLDRGNEKLFFGSGTQLSVL.

The chain combines TRBV6-5 with TRBJ1-1; D remains ambiguous. This CDR3 has 13 amino acids. CDR1 and CDR2 from the germline V gene are MNHEY and SVGAGI. Trimming removed 5 bases from V and 0 bases from J, with 7 bases in between. The DNA of the CDR3 is TGTGCCAGCAGTCGGACCGTGAACACTGAAGCTTTCTTT. Amino acids: CASSRTVNTEAFF.

The chain employs TRBV9 and TRBJ2-1, with TRBD2 identical over 8 bases. Germline CDR1 is SGDLS and CDR2 is YYNGEE. The length of the CDR3 is 18 residues. Trimming cost V 0 bases and J 2 bases; bases outside gene matches: 10. The CDR3 sequence is CASSVDPFSGETYNEQFF. Here the CDR3 DNA reads TGTGCCAGCAGCGTAGACCCCTTTAGCGGGGAGACCTACAATGAGCAGTTCTTC.

The chain is built from TRBV9 and TRBJ2-2; TRBD2 might be the D (7 bases). Per germline, CDR1 SGDLS and CDR2 YYNGEE. V shed 3 bases and J shed 6 bases, with 21 bases lying between them. The CDR3 consists of 17 residues. The CDR3 DNA is TGTGCCAGCAGCGCCGGACTAGGTGTATACAGGGCCGGGGAGCTGTTTTTT. This sequence encodes CASSAGLGVYRAGELFF.

Concerning this clone itself: A read error may account for a junction end that differs from germline. The chain has TRBV10-3 and TRBJ1-4; D is undetermined. CDR1 is ENHRY and CDR2 is SYGVKD in the germline V gene. This CDR3 is 13 amino acids long. DNA of the CDR3: TGTGCCATCAGTGACGCAACGAATGAAAAACTGTTTTTT. This translates into CAISDATNEKLFF.

The rearrangement uses TRBV4-1 and TRBJ2-1; no firm D call. The V gene lost 2 bases and the J gene lost 7 bases, with 12 bases spanning the gap. CDR1 MGHRA and CDR2 YSYEKL come from the germline V gene. The CDR3 has 14 residues. CDR3 protein: CASSQLGDLNEQFF. DNA of the CDR3: TGCGCCAGCAGCCAACTAGGCGATCTTAATGAGCAGTTCTTC.

This clone is a singleton in its sample. The CDR3, as DNA: TGTGCCAGTAGTACGGACAGAGAGCAGCCCCAGCATTTT. Its translation is CASSTDREQPQHF. The chain recombines TRBV19 with TRBJ1-5, with D perhaps matching TRBD1 (6 bases). Trimming left V 4 bases short and J 7 bases short, with 11 bases between. The germline V gene has CDR1 LNHDA and CDR2 SQIVND (reference sequence). The CDR3 contains 13 residues.

The V and J genes are TRBV7-3 and TRBJ1-2; 10 bases agree with TRBD1. J gave up 7 bases and V 5 bases, and 4 bases lay outside the gene matches. The germline V gene encodes CDR1 SGHTA and CDR2 FQGTGA. The CDR3 extends over 13 amino acids. CDR3 sequence (DNA): TGTGCCAGCAGCCCGACAGGGGGCCTTGGCTACACCTTC. The encoded protein is CASSPTGGLGYTF. Drawing the rest from reference TRBV7-3 and TRBJ1-2, the complete variable domain is GAGVSQTPSNKVTEKGKYVELRCDPISGHTALYWYRQSLGQGPEFLIYFQGTGAADDSGLPNDRFFAVRPEGSVSTLKIQRTERGDSAVYLCASSPTGGLGYTFGSGTRLTVV.

The rearrangement links TRBV23-1 to TRBJ1-2; D is ambiguous. TRBV23-1 belongs to the ORF category, with a function that is uncertain. The CDR3 is 13 residues long. Trimming took 7 bases from V and 6 from J, leaving 15 bases between them. The CDR3 loop reads CASTSLGGNGYTF. CDR3 DNA: TGCGCCAGCACCTCACTCGGCGGAAATGGCTACACCTTC.

The rearrangement uses TRBV10-3 and TRBJ1-5, with 7 bases matching TRBD1. Germline trimming cut 10 bases from V and 4 bases from J; bases unmatched to any gene: 7. CDR3 length: 13 amino acids. In germline, CDR1 is ENHRY, CDR2 SYGVKD. The chain's CDR3 is CATRLQGNQPQHF. CDR3 DNA: TGTGCCACTCGATTACAGGGGAATCAGCCCCAGCATTTT.

The V call is TRBV7-8, the J call TRBJ2-3; 8 nucleotides align to TRBD1. The CDR3 is 18 residues long. From germline, CDR1 is SGHVS and CDR2 FQNEAQ. V dropped 1 base and J dropped 1; count of bases not matched to a gene: 10. The CDR3 nucleotides read TGTGCCAGCAGCTTAGGCGGCAGGGGGCGAGGCGGCACAGATACGCAGTATTTT. As protein: CASSLGGRGRGGTDTQYF.

V usage is TRBV6-5 and J usage is TRBJ1-5; D gene uncertain. Germline CDR1 and CDR2: MNHEY and SVGAGI. The CDR3 spans 15 residues. Between the trimmed V and J ends, which lost 0 bases and 5 bases, there was a span of 11 bases. The DNA for the CDR3 is TGTGCCAGCAGTTACTCGATTATGGGATATCAGCCCCAGCATTTT. Translating it yields CASSYSIMGYQPQHF.